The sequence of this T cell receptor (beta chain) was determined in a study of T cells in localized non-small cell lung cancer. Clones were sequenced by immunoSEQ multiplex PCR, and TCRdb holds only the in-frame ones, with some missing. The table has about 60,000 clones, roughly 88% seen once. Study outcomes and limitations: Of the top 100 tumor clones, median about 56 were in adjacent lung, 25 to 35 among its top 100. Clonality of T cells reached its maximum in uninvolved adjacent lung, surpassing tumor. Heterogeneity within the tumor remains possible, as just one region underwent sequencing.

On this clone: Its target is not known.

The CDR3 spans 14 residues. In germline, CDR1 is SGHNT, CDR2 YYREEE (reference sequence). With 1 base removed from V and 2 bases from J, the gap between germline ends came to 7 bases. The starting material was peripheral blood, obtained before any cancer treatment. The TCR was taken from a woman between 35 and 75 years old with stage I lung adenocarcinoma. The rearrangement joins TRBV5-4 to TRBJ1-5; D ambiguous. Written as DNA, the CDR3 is TGTGCCAGCAGCTTGCTAACAGGCAATCAGCCCCAGCATTTT. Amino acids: CASSLLTGNQPQHF.